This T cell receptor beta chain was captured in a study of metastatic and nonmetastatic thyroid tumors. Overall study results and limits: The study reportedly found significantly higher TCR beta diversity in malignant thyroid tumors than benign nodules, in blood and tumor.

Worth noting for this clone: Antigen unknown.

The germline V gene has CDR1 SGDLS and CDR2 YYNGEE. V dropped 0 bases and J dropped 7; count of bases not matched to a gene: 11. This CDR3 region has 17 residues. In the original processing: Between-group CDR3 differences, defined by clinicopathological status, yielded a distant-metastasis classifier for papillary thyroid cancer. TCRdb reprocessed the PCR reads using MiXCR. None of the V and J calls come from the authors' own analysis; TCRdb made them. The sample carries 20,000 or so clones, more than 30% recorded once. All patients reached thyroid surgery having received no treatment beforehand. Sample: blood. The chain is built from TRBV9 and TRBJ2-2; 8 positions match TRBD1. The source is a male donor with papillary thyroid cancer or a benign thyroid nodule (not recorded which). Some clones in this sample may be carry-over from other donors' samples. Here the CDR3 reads CASSVDEWQGAIGELFF. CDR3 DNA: TGTGCCAGCAGCGTAGACGAATGGCAGGGGGCGATCGGGGAGCTGTTTTTT.